A single sample is the source of the 15 T cell receptor beta chains below, sequenced in a study of blood T cell repertoires in COVID-19. The data were produced by immunoSEQ multiplex PCR, yet TCRdb's version contains in-frame clones alone and is incomplete. The sample has 200,000 to 250,000 clones, 80% to 85% seen once; the top ten hold about 20%. Sequenced: peripheral blood. These receptors all stem from a young man with active or convalescent COVID-19.

The rearrangement joins TRBV27 to TRBJ1-4; 7 positions agree with TRBD1. V was pared by 6 bases and J by 8 bases, with 12 bases of the junction left unmatched. Germline assignment: CDR1 MNHEY and CDR2 SMNVEV (reference sequence). The CDR3 contains 15 residues. CDR3 DNA: TGTGCCAGCAGAGCTACAGGGGCCCCCGGGGAAAAACTGTTTTTT. Protein sequence: CASRATGAPGEKLFF.

V gene TRBV12-3 or TRBV12-4 combines with J gene TRBJ2-7, with TRBD1 matching 7 bases. The CDR3 length is 12 residues. V shed 6 bases, J shed 8 bases, and the junction held 7 bases outside the gene matches. CDR3 in amino acids: CASRRDRAKQYF. The CDR3 DNA is TGTGCCAGCAGGCGCGACAGGGCCAAGCAGTACTTC.

This rearrangement joins TRBV11-2 to TRBJ1-2, with no clear D. There are 13 residues in the CDR3. V lost 5 bases and J lost 4, with 11 bases in between. Germline values: CDR1 SGHAT, CDR2 FQNNGV. In DNA, the CDR3 is TGTGCCAGCAGCCCAAGGAGTAGCTATGGCTACACCTTC. Residues: CASSPRSSYGYTF. Together with reference TRBV11-2 and TRBJ1-2, the CDR3 gives the full variable domain: EAGVAQSPRYKIIEKRQSVAFWCNPISGHATLYWYQQILGQGPKLLIQFQNNGVVDDSQLPKDRFSAERLKGVDSTLKIQPAKLEDSAVYLCASSPRSSYGYTFGSGTRLTVV.

The chain couples TRBV5-6 to TRBJ2-1; weak D call: TRBD2 (5 bases). This CDR3 has 17 residues. Trimming cost V 0 bases and J 0 bases, with 13 bases left between them. Germline CDR1 SGHDT, CDR2 YYEEEE. In nucleotides, the CDR3 is TGTGCCAGCAGCTTGGCCTGGCGGGTCAACTCCTACAATGAGCAGTTCTTC. Amino acid sequence: CASSLAWRVNSYNEQFF.

In this sample, this clone turned up once. This rearrangement joins TRBV18 to TRBJ2-1; 7 bases align to TRBD2. Germline CDR1 reads KGHSH; CDR2 reads LQKENI. CDR3 length: 15 residues. J gave up 7 bases and V 1 base, and 7 bases lay outside the gene matches. As DNA, the CDR3 is TGTGCCAGCTCACCACGGTCGGGAGGATTAAATGAGCAGTTCTTC. Amino acid sequence: CASSPRSGGLNEQFF.

V and J are TRBV6-5 and TRBJ1-6; the D is unclear. Germline V gene data show CDR1 as MNHEY and CDR2 as SVGAGI. This CDR3 is built from 15 residues. V lost 6 bases to trimming and J lost 7 bases, with 16 bases between them. The CDR3 spells CASSKTTGVNSPLHF. The CDR3 coding sequence is TGTGCCAGCAGCAAAACAACCGGGGTGAATTCACCCCTCCACTTT.

The chain employs TRBV7-2 and TRBJ1-2; 7 nucleotides match TRBD1. Germline CDR1 is SGHTA and CDR2 is FQGNSA. Germline trimming cut 5 bases from V and 8 bases from J; bases unmatched to any gene: 14. CDR3 length equals 15 residues. The DNA for the CDR3 is TGTGCCAGCAGCCTTGACCGACAGGGTACGAACGGCTACACCTTC. This encodes CASSLDRQGTNGYTF.

The chain combines TRBV12-3 or TRBV12-4 with TRBJ1-1; no clear D. The CDR3 extends over 13 amino acids. Trimming stripped 3 bases from V and 1 base from J, with 6 bases between. CDR3 nucleotides: TGTGCCAGCAGTTTGTTCCGGAACACTGAAGCTTTCTTT. This codes for CASSLFRNTEAFF.

The chain couples TRBV3-1 (or the pseudogene TRBV3-2) to TRBJ2-1; D is unresolved. Per the germline V gene, CDR1 is LGHDT and CDR2 is YNNKEL (reference sequence). The V end lost 1 base, the J end lost 6 bases, and 10 bases lay between the germline ends. CDR3 length equals 14 residues. CDR3 region: CASSQVVSSNEQFF. The DNA of the CDR3 is TGTGCCAGCAGCCAAGTAGTAAGTTCCAATGAGCAGTTCTTC.

The V and J genes are TRBV5-3 and TRBJ2-2; 8 nucleotides match TRBD1. TRBV5-3 carries the ORF label, with uncertain function. The CDR3 totals 20 residues. Trimming removed 4 bases from V and 4 bases from J; junction bases left unmatched: 21. The CDR3 spells CARSPFGWGQAPAGTGELFF. DNA for the CDR3: TGTGCCAGAAGCCCTTTTGGGTGGGGACAGGCGCCAGCGGGCACCGGGGAGCTGTTTTTT.

CDR3 loop: CASSLPRMSQGEQFF. The CDR3 nucleotides read TGTGCCAGCAGCCTCCCCCGTATGAGCCAGGGTGAGCAGTTCTTC. The chain uses TRBV7-8 and TRBJ2-1; D might be TRBD1 (5 bases). Germline CDR1 reads SGHVS; CDR2 reads FQNEAQ. The CDR3 runs 15 residues. V was trimmed by 5 bases and J by 9 bases, leaving 20 bases between them.

The chain links TRBV10-3 to TRBJ2-7; TRBD1 matches 7 bases. Germline CDR1 reads ENHRY; CDR2 reads SYGVKD. J lost 6 bases, V lost 7 bases, and 6 bases had no gene match. CDR3 length equals 12 residues. CDR3 DNA sequence: TGTGCCATCACCCACACAGGGGTCGAGCAGTACTTC. Translating gives CAITHTGVEQYF.

This chain connects TRBV13 to TRBJ2-7, with a possible D match to TRBD2 (5 bases). CDR1 and CDR2 (germline): PRHDT, FYEKMQ (reference sequence). The CDR3 is 12 amino acids. V was pared by 6 bases and J by 3 bases, with 9 bases between. The CDR3 is CASRGSDYEQYF. CDR3 DNA sequence: TGTGCCAGCAGGGGGAGCGACTACGAGCAGTACTTC.

Only one count was recorded for this clone. The chain recombines TRBV5-1 with TRBJ1-6; TRBD1 matches 7 bases. V was clipped by 4 bases and J by 6 bases; unmatched bases: 10. CDR1 and CDR2 (germline): SGHRS, YFSETQ. This CDR3 is built from 16 residues. CDR3 amino acids: CASSRSSGTANSPLHF. For the CDR3, the DNA is TGCGCCAGCAGCCGATCGTCCGGGACAGCTAATTCACCCCTCCACTTT.

The chain is built from TRBV7-3 and TRBJ2-1; 7 nucleotides match TRBD2. Germline V gene lookup returns CDR1 SGHTA and CDR2 FQGTGA. This CDR3 has 13 residues. Trimming cost V 5 bases and J 7 bases; bases outside gene matches: 5. CDR3 coding DNA: TGTGCCAGCAGCCACGGGACTACAAATGAGCAGTTCTTC. As protein: CASSHGTTNEQFF.